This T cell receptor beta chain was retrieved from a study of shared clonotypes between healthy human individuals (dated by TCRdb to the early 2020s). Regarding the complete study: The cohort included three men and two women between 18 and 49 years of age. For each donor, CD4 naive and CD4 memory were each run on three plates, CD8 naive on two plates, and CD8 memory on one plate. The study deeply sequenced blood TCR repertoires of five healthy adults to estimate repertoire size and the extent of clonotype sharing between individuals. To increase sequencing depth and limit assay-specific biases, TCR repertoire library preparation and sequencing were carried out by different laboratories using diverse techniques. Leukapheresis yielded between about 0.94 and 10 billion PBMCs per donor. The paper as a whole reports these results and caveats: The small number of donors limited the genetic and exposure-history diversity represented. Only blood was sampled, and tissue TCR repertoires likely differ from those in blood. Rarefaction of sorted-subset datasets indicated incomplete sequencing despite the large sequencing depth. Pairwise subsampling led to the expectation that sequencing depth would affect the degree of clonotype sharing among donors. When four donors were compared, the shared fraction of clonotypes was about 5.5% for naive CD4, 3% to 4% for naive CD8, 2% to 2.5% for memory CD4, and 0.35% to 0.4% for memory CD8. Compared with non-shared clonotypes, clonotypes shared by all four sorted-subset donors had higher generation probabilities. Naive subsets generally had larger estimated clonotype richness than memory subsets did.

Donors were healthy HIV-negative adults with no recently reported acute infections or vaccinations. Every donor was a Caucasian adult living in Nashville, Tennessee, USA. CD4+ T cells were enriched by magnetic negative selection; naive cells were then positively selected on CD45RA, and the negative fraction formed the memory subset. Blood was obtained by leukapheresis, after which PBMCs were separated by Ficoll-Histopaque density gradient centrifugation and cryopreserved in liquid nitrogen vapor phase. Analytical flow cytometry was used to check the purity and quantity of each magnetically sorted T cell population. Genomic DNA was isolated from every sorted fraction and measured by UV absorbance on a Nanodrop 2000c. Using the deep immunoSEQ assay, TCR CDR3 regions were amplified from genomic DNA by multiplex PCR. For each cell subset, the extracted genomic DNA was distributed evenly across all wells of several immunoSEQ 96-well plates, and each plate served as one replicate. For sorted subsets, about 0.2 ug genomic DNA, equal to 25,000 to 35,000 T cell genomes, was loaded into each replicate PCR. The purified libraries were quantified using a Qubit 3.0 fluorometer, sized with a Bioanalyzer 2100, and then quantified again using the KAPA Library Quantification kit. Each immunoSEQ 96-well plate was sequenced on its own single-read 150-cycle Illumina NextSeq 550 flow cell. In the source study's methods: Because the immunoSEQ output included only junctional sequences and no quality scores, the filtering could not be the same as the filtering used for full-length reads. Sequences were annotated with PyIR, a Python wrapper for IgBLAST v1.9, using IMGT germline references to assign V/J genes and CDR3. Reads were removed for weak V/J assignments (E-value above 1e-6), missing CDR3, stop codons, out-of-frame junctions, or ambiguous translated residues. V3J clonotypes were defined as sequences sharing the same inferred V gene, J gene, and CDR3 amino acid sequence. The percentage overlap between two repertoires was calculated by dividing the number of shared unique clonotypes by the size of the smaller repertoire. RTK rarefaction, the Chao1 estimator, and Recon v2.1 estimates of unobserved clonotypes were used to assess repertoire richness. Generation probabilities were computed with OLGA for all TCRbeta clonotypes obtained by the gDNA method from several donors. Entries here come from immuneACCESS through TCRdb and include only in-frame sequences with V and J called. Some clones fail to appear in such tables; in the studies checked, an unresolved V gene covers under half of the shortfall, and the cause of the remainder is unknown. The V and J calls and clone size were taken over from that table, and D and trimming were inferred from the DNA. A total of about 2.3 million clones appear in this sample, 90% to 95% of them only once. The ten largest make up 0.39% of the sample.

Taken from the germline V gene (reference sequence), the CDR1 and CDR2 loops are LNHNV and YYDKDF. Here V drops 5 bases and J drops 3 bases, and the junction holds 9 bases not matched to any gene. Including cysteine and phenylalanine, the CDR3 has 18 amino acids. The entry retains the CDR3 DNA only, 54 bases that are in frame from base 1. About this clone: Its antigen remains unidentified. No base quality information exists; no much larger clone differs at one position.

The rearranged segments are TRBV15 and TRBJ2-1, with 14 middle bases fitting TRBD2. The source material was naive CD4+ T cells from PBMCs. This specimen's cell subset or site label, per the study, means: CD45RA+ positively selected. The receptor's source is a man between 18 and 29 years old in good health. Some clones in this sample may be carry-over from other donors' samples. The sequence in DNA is TGTGCCACCAGCCAGCGGACTAGCGGGGGGTGGGGCTACAATGAGCAGTTCTTC. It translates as CATSQRTSGGWGYNEQFF. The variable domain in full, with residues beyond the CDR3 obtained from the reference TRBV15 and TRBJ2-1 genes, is DAMVIQNPRYQVTQFGKPVTLSCSQTLNHNVMYWYQQKSSQAPKLLFHYYDKDFNNEADTPDNFQSRRPNTSFCFLDIRSPGLGDTAMYLCATSQRTSGGWGYNEQFFGPGTRLTVL.